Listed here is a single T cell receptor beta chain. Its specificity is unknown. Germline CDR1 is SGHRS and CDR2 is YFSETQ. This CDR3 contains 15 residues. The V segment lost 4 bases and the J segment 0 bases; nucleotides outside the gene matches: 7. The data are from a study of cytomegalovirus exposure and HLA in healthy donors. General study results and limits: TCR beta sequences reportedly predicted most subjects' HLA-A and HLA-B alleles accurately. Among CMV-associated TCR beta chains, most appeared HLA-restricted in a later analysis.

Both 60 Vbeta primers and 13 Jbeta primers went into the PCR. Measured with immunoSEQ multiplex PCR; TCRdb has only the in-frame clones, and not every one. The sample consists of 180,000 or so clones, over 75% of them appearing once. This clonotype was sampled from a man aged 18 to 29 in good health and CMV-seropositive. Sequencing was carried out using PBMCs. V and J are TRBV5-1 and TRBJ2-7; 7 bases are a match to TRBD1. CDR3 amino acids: CASSPVTGFSYEQYF. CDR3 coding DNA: TGCGCCAGCAGCCCCGTGACAGGGTTCTCCTACGAGCAGTACTTC.